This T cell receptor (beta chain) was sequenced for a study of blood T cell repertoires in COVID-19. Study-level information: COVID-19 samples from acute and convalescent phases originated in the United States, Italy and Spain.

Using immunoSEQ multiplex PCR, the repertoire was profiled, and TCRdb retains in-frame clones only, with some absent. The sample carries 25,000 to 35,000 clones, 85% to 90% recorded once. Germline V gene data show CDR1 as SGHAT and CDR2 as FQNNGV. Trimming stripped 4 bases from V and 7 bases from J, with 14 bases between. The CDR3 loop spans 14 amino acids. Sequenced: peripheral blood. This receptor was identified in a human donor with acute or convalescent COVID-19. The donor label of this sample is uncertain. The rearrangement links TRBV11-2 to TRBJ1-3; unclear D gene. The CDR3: CASSSLARRNTIYF. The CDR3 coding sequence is TGTGCCAGCAGCTCGCTAGCCCGGCGGAACACCATATATTTT.